These 10 T cell receptor beta chains share one sample of origin, sequenced in a study of beta chain features in type 1 diabetes. Expressed TCRB transcripts were sequenced because the entire RNA isolate underwent reverse transcription. The data were produced by immunoSEQ multiplex PCR, yet TCRdb's version contains in-frame clones alone and is incomplete. Among 900,000 or so clones listed, roughly a sixth were seen once. The sequenced material came from naive CD4+ T cells from blood. These receptors were obtained from a young woman in good health.

This sequence joins TRBV5-1 and TRBJ2-1; 12 nucleotides agree with TRBD2. The germline V gene encodes CDR1 SGHRS and CDR2 YFSETQ. Trimming removed 1 base from V and 5 bases from J; junction bases left unmatched: 10. The CDR3 consists of 18 residues. The chain's CDR3 is CASSLQIATSGRNNEQFF. In DNA, the CDR3 is TGCGCCAGCAGCTTGCAGATTGCCACTAGCGGGAGGAACAATGAGCAGTTCTTC. The variable domain in full, completed from reference TRBV5-1 and TRBJ2-1, reads KAGVTQTPRYLIKTRGQQVTLSCSPISGHRSVSWYQQTPGQGLQFLFEYFSETQRNKGNFPGRFSGRQFSNSRSEMNVSTLELGDSALYLCASSLQIATSGRNNEQFFGPGTRLTVL.

J is TRBJ2-4 and V is TRBV5-6; TRBD2 matches at 9 bases. The V gene's germline CDR1 is SGHDT and CDR2 YYEEEE. V lost 3 bases to trimming and J lost 6 bases; unmatched junction nucleotides: 4. This CDR3 region has 14 residues. The chain's CDR3 is CASSSAGGGNIQYF. CDR3 coding DNA: TGTGCCAGCAGCTCAGCGGGAGGAGGAAACATTCAGTACTTC.

The rearrangement links TRBV29-1 to TRBJ2-1; D possibly corresponds to TRBD2 (5 bases). The germline V gene has CDR1 SQVTM and CDR2 ANQGSEA. The CDR3 is made up of 14 amino acids. The V and J ends lost 6 bases and 2 bases respectively, with 14 bases between them. CDR3 protein: CSVRWRAAYNEQFF. DNA of the CDR3: TGCAGCGTACGCTGGCGGGCTGCCTACAATGAGCAGTTCTTC.

The chain is built from TRBV9 and TRBJ2-5; 9 nucleotides match TRBD2. The CDR3 totals 14 residues. V shed 0 bases, J shed 7 bases, and the junction held 4 bases outside the gene matches. CDR1 and CDR2 (germline): SGDLS, YYNGEE. The CDR3 loop is CASSVAGSGRTQYF. As DNA, the CDR3 is TGTGCCAGCAGCGTAGCGGGTAGCGGGAGGACCCAGTACTTC.

This clone showed up just a few times. The rearrangement uses TRBV4-3 and TRBJ2-1; 10 bases are shared with TRBD2. The germline V gene has CDR1 LGHNA and CDR2 YSLEER. With V trimmed by 3 bases and J by 2 bases, 7 bases remained unmatched. This CDR3 is 17 amino acids long. The CDR3 nucleotides read TGCGCCAGCAGCCACCTATATGGACTAGCGGCCTACAATGAGCAGTTCTTC. Translation: CASSHLYGLAAYNEQFF.

The V call is TRBV11-3, the J call TRBJ1-1; D is unresolved. Looked up from germline, CDR1 is SGHNT and CDR2 is YENEEA. Trimming took 5 bases from V and 5 from J, leaving 12 bases between them. The CDR3 contains 13 residues. The CDR3: CASSLAPGTEAFF. The CDR3 nucleotides are TGTGCCAGCAGCCTTGCCCCGGGGACTGAAGCTTTCTTT.

This clone showed up just a few times. The chain has TRBV7-8 and TRBJ2-3; D remains unclear. CDR3 length: 15 amino acids. The V gene's germline CDR1 is SGHVS and CDR2 FQNEAQ. The V end was cut by 5 bases, the J end by 7 bases, with 19 bases between. DNA of the CDR3: TGTGCCAGCAGCCCCACTTCTTATCCCGGAAATACGCAGTATTTT. Translation gives CASSPTSYPGNTQYF.

The chain couples TRBV29-1 to TRBJ2-5; 7 positions match TRBD1. Per the germline V gene, CDR1 is SQVTM and CDR2 is ANQGSEA. The CDR3 has 13 amino acids. The J segment lost 2 bases and the V segment lost 3 bases, leaving 3 bases of the junction unmatched. CDR3: CSVDPGGQETQYF. Written as DNA, the CDR3 is TGCAGCGTTGACCCAGGGGGACAAGAGACCCAGTACTTC.

The sample holds a few counts of this clone. V is TRBV21-1 and J is TRBJ1-2; TRBD1 is the table's D call and was not checked against the DNA. TRBV21-1 is a documented pseudogene. The length of the CDR3 is 17 residues. As DNA, the CDR3 is TGTGCCAGCAGCACTCGGGACAGAGCCTTCGCTAACTATGGCTACACCTTC. Amino acids: CASSTRDRAFANYGYTF.

This clone was counted only a few times. V usage is TRBV9 and J usage is TRBJ2-1, with 11 bases that match TRBD1. CDR1 and CDR2 from the germline V gene are SGDLS and YYNGEE. The CDR3 length is 17 residues. The V segment lost 4 bases and the J segment 5 bases; nucleotides outside the gene matches: 11. In nucleotides, the CDR3 is TGTGCCAGCAGCTCCTCCCGGTGGGGACAGGGGGACAATGAGCAGTTCTTC. Translating gives CASSSSRWGQGDNEQFF.